The subject of this entry is one TCR beta chain. With 6 bases removed from V and 0 bases from J, the gap between germline ends came to 12 bases. CDR3 size: 14 residues. CDR1 is MNHEY, CDR2 SMNVEV, per germline (reference sequence). The data are from a study of blood T cells in healthy people across ages. Collection of 7.5 to 10 milliliters of peripheral blood was performed for each donor. With a J-beta primer mix and a sample-barcoded 5' primer, a second PCR ran about 7 to 12 cycles. The authors tagged each cDNA molecule using a template-switch adaptor with 12 random nucleotides. TCRdb ran MiXCR on the 5' RACE reads and lists one entry per CDR3 protein. Altogether approximately 800,000 distinct CDR3 sequences are present, 35% to 60% being singletons, with the ten largest covering around 18%.

The TCR comes from a man at least 80 years old in good health. Sequenced input: blood. The chain joins TRBV27 to TRBJ2-7, with D perhaps TRBD1 (6 bases). CDR3 amino acids: CASRYRDGSYEQYF. CDR3 coding DNA: TGTGCCAGCAGATACAGGGACGGCTCCTACGAGCAGTACTTC.